This TCR beta chain was profiled in a study of blood T cell repertoires in COVID-19. Profiled with immunoSEQ multiplex PCR; TCRdb holds only in-frame clones, not every one. The table includes 300,000 to 400,000 clones, more than 85% detected once. In germline, CDR1 is SQVTM, CDR2 ANQGSEA. V gave up 4 bases and J gave up 3 bases, with 21 bases separating them. This CDR3 comprises 16 residues. The chain is built from TRBV29-1 and TRBJ1-2; perhaps TRBD1 as D (5 bases). This clonotype was sampled from a woman younger than 45 who had recovered from COVID-19. The sequenced sample was PBMCs or T cells enriched from blood (not recorded which). The CDR3 nucleotides read TGCAGCGTTGTAAAGAGGGGAGGATATGGACACTATGGCTACACCTTC. It encodes CSVVKRGGYGHYGYTF.